The 25 T cell receptor beta chains given below trace back to one sample, sequenced in a study of tumor-infiltrating lymphocytes in primary liver carcinoma. Without any cell sorting, about 18-31 mg of bulk tissue yielded co-extracted RNA and DNA. TCR beta cDNA was prepared out of roughly 520 ng total RNA by means of a constant-region primer. Each TCR beta library was derived from three nested multiplex PCR rounds that employed slightly modified ARM-PCR. Forward primers for TRBV1-TRBV30 and a C-beta reverse primer served the first two PCR rounds, at about 10 cycles each. Via MiXCR, TCRdb re-called the multiplex PCR reads, giving one row per CDR3 protein. The sample holds 40,000 to 60,000 distinct CDR3 sequences, over 65% seen once. The specimen was liver tumor tissue from sampling region 5. This sample's subset: tumor region T5, tumor centre. The receptors here all came from a man between 40 and 49 years old with primary liver carcinoma and hepatitis B virus infection.

In this sample, this clonotype turned up many times. The genes are TRBV6-1 and TRBJ2-7; 11 nucleotides align to TRBD2. The germline V gene has CDR1 MNHNS and CDR2 SASEGT. The CDR3 runs to 13 residues. J was trimmed by 3 bases and V by 8 bases; bases with no gene match: 3. CDR3 in DNA: TGTGCCAGCTCGGGGACTAGCGGCTACGAGCAGTACTTC. Amino acids: CASSGTSGYEQYF.

About this clonotype: The CDR3 does not close with the conserved phenylalanine or tryptophan, likely indicating a read error. The genes are TRBV4-1 and TRBJ2-1; no clear D. CDR1 and CDR2 (germline): MGHRA, YSYEKL. V was cut by 3 bases and J by 4 bases, with 10 bases left in between. The CDR3 loop spans 14 amino acids. CDR3 DNA sequence: TGCGCCAGCAGCCAGGCGGAATGGTACAATGAGCAGTTCTCC. Its protein is CASSQAEWYNEQFS.

This clonotype has at least ten counts. V gene TRBV7-8 combines with J gene TRBJ1-4; 7 bases match TRBD1. The CDR3 is made up of 14 amino acids. V trimming: 5 bases; J trimming: 2 bases; junction bases outside the gene matches: 2. Germline loops: CDR1 SGHVS, CDR2 FQNEAQ. The CDR3, as DNA: TGTGCCAGCAGCCAGGGGGGGACTAATGAAAAACTGTTTTTT. Translation gives CASSQGGTNEKLFF.

With regard to this clonotype: A junction boundary mismatches the germline segment, possibly from a read error. CDR3 DNA sequence: TGCGCCAGCAACTTAGGAGCTGGGACAGGTTACGAGCAGTACTTC. This codes for CASNLGAGTGYEQYF. The chain has TRBV11-2 and TRBJ2-7, with TRBD1 matching over 8 bases. CDR3 size: 15 residues. Germline lookup yields CDR1 SGHAT and CDR2 FQNNGV.

This clonotype was counted ten times or more. The rearrangement links TRBV6-5 to TRBJ2-3, with TRBD1 identical over 10 bases. CDR1 MNHEY and CDR2 SVGAGI come from the germline V gene. The trim removed 2 bases at V and 4 bases at J, leaving 3 bases unmatched. The CDR3 totals 15 residues. The CDR3 DNA reads TGTGCCAGCAGTTACCCGACAGGGGGCGCAGATACGCAGTATTTT. It specifies CASSYPTGGADTQYF.

To note about this clonotype: At one end, the junction sequence differs from germline, possibly due to a read error. The chain couples TRBV28 to TRBJ2-7, with a weak D call TRBD1 (5 bases). In germline, CDR1 is MDHEN, CDR2 SYDVKM. The CDR3 extends over 14 amino acids. CDR3 nucleotide sequence: TGTGCCAACAGTTTAGAGCCAGGGACCTACGAGCAGTACTTC. It codes for CANSLEPGTYEQYF.

For this clonotype: At one boundary the junction diverges from the germline segment, which might be a read error. The CDR3 region has the DNA TGTGCCAGTAGCTTAGAAAGGGGCGCTGAGACCCAGTACTTC. This encodes CASSLERGAETQYF. This rearrangement joins TRBV11-2 to TRBJ2-5; D may be TRBD1 (5 bases). This CDR3 is built from 14 residues. CDR1 and CDR2 from the germline V gene are SGHAT and FQNNGV.

The CDR3 sequence is CASSSRENTEAFF. In DNA form, the CDR3 reads TGTGCCAGTAGTAGCAGAGAGAACACTGAAGCTTTCTTT. V and J are TRBV19 and TRBJ1-1; D call uncertain. V lost 4 bases to trimming and J lost 1 base, with 7 bases between them. The CDR3 has 13 amino acids. Germline assignment: CDR1 LNHDA and CDR2 SQIVND (reference sequence).

This chain links TRBV9 with TRBJ2-3; 8 nucleotides align to TRBD2. CDR3 length equals 16 residues. The V and J ends lost 4 bases and 0 bases, in that order; junction bases with no gene match: 7. Germline CDR1 and CDR2: SGDLS and YYNGEE. CDR3 in amino acids: CASSRSGAPSTDTQYF. The CDR3 DNA reads as TGTGCCAGCAGCCGTAGCGGGGCCCCTAGCACAGATACGCAGTATTTT.

This clonotype appeared once. A read error may produce the germline difference seen at one junction end. The genes are TRBV5-1 and TRBJ2-1; D is perhaps TRBD1 (5 bases). In germline, CDR1 is SGHRS, CDR2 YFSETQ. CDR3 length equals 15 residues. The chain's CDR3 is CGSSPTGAVNNEQFF. The CDR3 DNA reads TGCGGCAGCAGTCCCACTGGGGCAGTAAACAATGAGCAGTTCTTC.

Worth noting for this clonotype: One junction end does not reproduce the germline sequence, and a read error may be involved. The rearrangement links TRBV11-2 to TRBJ1-1; 7 nucleotides line up with TRBD1. The CDR3 covers 17 residues. Germline loops: CDR1 SGHAT, CDR2 FQNNGV. The CDR3 sequence is CANSTRGAGVTKTKAFF. CDR3 sequence (DNA): TGTGCCAACAGCACCAGGGGGGCGGGCGTAACCAAAACTAAAGCTTTCTTT.

Remarks on this clonotype: This sequence may be a read error, since a much larger clone differs from it by one base. The chain combines TRBV24-1 with TRBJ2-5; 8 bases are a match to TRBD1. Germline CDR1 reads KGHDR; CDR2 reads SFDVKD. The CDR3 is made up of 16 amino acids. As DNA, the CDR3 is TGTGCCACCAGTGCTTCGTTAGGACAGGGCCAAGAGACCCAGTGCTTC. As protein: CATSASLGQGQETQCF.

This clonotype counts as medium-sized (0.01 to 0.1%). CDR3 sequence reads: CASSYGASGRYEQYF. CDR3 sequence (DNA): TGTGCCAGCAGTTACGGGGCTAGCGGGAGATACGAGCAGTACTTC. The chain employs TRBV6-6 and TRBJ2-7, with TRBD2 matching 10 bases. Trimming cost V 2 bases and J 4 bases; bases outside gene matches: 5. Germline CDR1 MNHNY, CDR2 SVGAGI (reference sequence). The CDR3 has 15 amino acids.

V usage is TRBV7-6 and J usage is TRBJ2-1, with TRBD2 matching 12 bases. The germline V gene has CDR1 SGHVS and CDR2 FNYEAQ. The CDR3 is 17 residues long. The junction had 5 bases not matched to a gene; V was cut back by 5 bases and J by 0 bases. CDR3 loop: CASSLRLAGASYNEQFF. Here the CDR3 DNA reads TGTGCCAGCAGCCTCCGACTAGCGGGAGCCTCCTACAATGAGCAGTTCTTC.

The gene calls are TRBV20-1 and TRBJ2-7; 7 positions match TRBD1. Germline V gives CDR1 DFQATT, CDR2 SNEGSKA (reference sequence). J was trimmed by 6 bases and V by 3 bases; bases with no gene match: 8. The CDR3 has 13 amino acids. CDR3 sequence reads: CSARVIQGFEQYF. The CDR3 nucleotides are TGCAGTGCTAGGGTTATACAGGGGTTCGAGCAGTACTTC.

This clonotype was recorded only once. Germline and junction disagree at one end, which may indicate a read error. V gene TRBV6-1 combines with J gene TRBJ2-3; D not certain. The CDR3 is 14 residues long. Germline values: CDR1 MNHNS, CDR2 SASEGT. DNA of the CDR3: TGTGTCAGCAGTGGCCGTGCGAATTCAGATACGCAGTATTTT. Its protein product is CVSSGRANSDTQYF.

This clonotype was observed many times. The V and J genes are TRBV28 and TRBJ2-7, with D uncertain. This CDR3 is 16 amino acids long. V shed 4 bases and J shed 3 bases, with 19 bases lying between them. Germline assignment: CDR1 MDHEN and CDR2 SYDVKM. CDR3 amino acids: CASSSPGLRLHYEQYF. The CDR3 DNA reads TGTGCCAGCAGTTCCCCCGGTCTTCGCCTACACTACGAGCAGTACTTC.

This clonotype was detected ten times or more. This rearrangement joins TRBV6-5 to TRBJ2-1, with 8 positions matching TRBD2. Germline V gives CDR1 MNHEY, CDR2 SVGAGI. The CDR3 sequence is 14 residues long. The V gene end was trimmed by 8 bases and the J gene end by 7 bases; junction bases not matched to a gene: 10. The CDR3: CASRGLVEGNEQFF. CDR3 nucleotide sequence: TGTGCCAGCCGGGGACTAGTAGAAGGGAATGAGCAGTTCTTC.

The chain uses TRBV10-3 and TRBJ2-7; 7 bases map to TRBD2. CDR1 ENHRY and CDR2 SYGVKD come from the germline V gene. The CDR3 consists of 13 residues. With 7 bases clipped from V and 7 bases from J, the junction kept 10 bases outside the gene matches. This CDR3 reads CAIKVGGPGEQYF. CDR3 sequence (DNA): TGTGCCATCAAGGTGGGAGGGCCCGGTGAGCAGTACTTC.

Points on this clonotype: One end of the junction fails to match germline, which may point to a read error. The chain uses TRBV29-1 and TRBJ2-7, with a tentative D call TRBD2 (6 bases). Germline V lookup: CDR1 SQVTM, CDR2 ANQGSEA. CDR3 length: 15 residues. The CDR3 protein is CSVEDPGEGRIEQYF. CDR3 bases: TGCAGCGTTGAAGATCCGGGAGAGGGAAGAATTGAGCAATACTTC.

The V gene is TRBV7-6, the J gene TRBJ2-3; TRBD2 agrees at 10 bases. The trim removed 5 bases at V and 0 bases at J, leaving 5 bases unmatched. Germline assignment: CDR1 SGHVS and CDR2 FNYEAQ. This CDR3 comprises 16 residues. CDR3 region: CASSPTSGASTDTQYF. Here the CDR3 DNA reads TGTGCCAGCAGCCCAACTAGCGGGGCTAGCACAGATACGCAGTATTTT.

A note on this clonotype: The junction shows a germline mismatch at one end, possibly a read error. J is TRBJ1-3 and V is TRBV5-4; D perhaps matches TRBD1 (5 bases). The CDR3 covers 15 residues. The germline V gene encodes CDR1 SGHNT and CDR2 YYREEE (reference sequence). In DNA form, the CDR3 reads TGTGCCAGCAGCTTGGGACAGAGCTCTGGAAGCACCATATATTTT. Translated: CASSLGQSSGSTIYF.

Regarding this clonotype: One end of the junction does not line up with germline, which may come from a read error. The rearrangement joins TRBV13 to TRBJ2-1, with D unclear. The CDR3 consists of 11 residues. Germline V gives CDR1 PRHDT, CDR2 FYEKMQ (reference sequence). The CDR3 nucleotides read TGTGCCAGCAGCTTACGGAGTGAGCAGTCCTTC. It encodes CASSLRSEQSF.

This clonotype was recorded once. Since the CDR3 does not end with the conserved phenylalanine or tryptophan, this likely comes from a read error. The gene calls are TRBV11-1 and TRBJ2-3, with 11 bases that match TRBD2. This CDR3 has 16 residues. Germline assignment: CDR1 SGHAT and CDR2 FQDESV (reference sequence). The chain's CDR3 is CASSKGLAVSTDAQYL. Here the CDR3 DNA reads TGTGCCAGCAGCAAGGGACTAGCGGTCAGCACAGATGCGCAGTATCTT.

This clonotype has a count of ten or more. The chain combines TRBV4-1 with TRBJ1-4; D possibly corresponds to TRBD1 (5 bases). V was pared by 0 bases and J by 8 bases, with 16 bases between. CDR3 length: 16 amino acids. Looked up from germline, CDR1 is MGHRA and CDR2 is YSYEKL. Here the CDR3 DNA reads TGCGCCAGCAGCCAAGATCAGGCGAGGGGAAACGAAAAACTGTTTTTT. This codes for CASSQDQARGNEKLFF.